The 14 T cell receptor beta chains below all came from one sample that was sequenced in a study of blood T cell repertoires in COVID-19. Libraries were prepared by immunoSEQ multiplex PCR; TCRdb keeps only in-frame clonotypes and omits some of them. This sample carries about 260,000 clones, 75% to 90% of them seen once, and the ten largest clones take 2% to 2.5%. Sequencing input: peripheral blood. These receptors were collected from a woman in her fifties or sixties who had recovered from COVID-19.

The rearrangement links TRBV15 to TRBJ1-1; D gene unclear. The ends were cut back, 0 bases at V and 0 bases at J, with 8 bases in the middle. This CDR3 region has 15 residues. The germline V gene has CDR1 LNHNV and CDR2 YYDKDF (reference sequence). This chain's CDR3 is CATSRDRSLNTEAFF. The CDR3 DNA follows: TGTGCCACCAGCAGAGATCGGAGTCTGAACACTGAAGCTTTCTTT.

The chain links TRBV28 to TRBJ1-2, with 9 bases aligning to TRBD1. Germline loops: CDR1 MDHEN, CDR2 SYDVKM. With V trimmed by 5 bases and J by 2 bases, 3 bases remained unmatched. CDR3 length: 14 residues. The CDR3 DNA sequence: TGTGCCAGCAGTGCCGGGACAGGGAACTATGGCTACACCTTC. Protein: CASSAGTGNYGYTF.

In DNA form, the CDR3 reads TGTGCCAGCAGCGTCGGAGTACAGGGTGGCCAAGAGACCCAGTACTTC. It specifies CASSVGVQGGQETQYF. V and J are TRBV9 and TRBJ2-5; D might be TRBD1 (6 bases). The CDR3 is made up of 16 amino acids. Trimming shortened V by 2 bases and J by 1 base, and 15 bases separated the two germline ends. The germline gives CDR1 SGDLS, CDR2 YYNGEE. The full variable domain, rest sourced from reference TRBV9 and TRBJ2-5, is DSGVTQTPKHLITATGQRVTLRCSPRSGDLSVYWYQQSLDQGLQFLIQYYNGEERAKGNILERFSAQQFPDLHSELNLSSLELGDSALYFCASSVGVQGGQETQYFGPGTRLLVL.

This clone was seen only once. This rearrangement joins TRBV28 to TRBJ2-7; the D gene is possibly TRBD2 (5 bases). V dropped 3 bases and J dropped 3 bases, with 12 bases sitting between them. Germline loops: CDR1 MDHEN, CDR2 SYDVKM. This CDR3 is built from 14 residues. This CDR3 reads CASSLSSGLYEQYF. CDR3 bases: TGTGCCAGCAGTTTGTCCAGTGGACTCTACGAGCAGTACTTC.

This rearrangement joins TRBV6-2 or TRBV6-3 to TRBJ2-2; the D is unclear. The CDR3 length is 14 residues. Trimming cost V 4 bases and J 1 base, with 7 bases left between them. In germline, CDR1 is MNHEY, CDR2 SVGEGT. The CDR3 DNA reads TGTGCCAGCAGTTCTCAGGTGAACACCGGGGAGCTGTTTTTT. The encoded protein is CASSSQVNTGELFF.

The chain joins TRBV9 to TRBJ2-7; tentative D call: TRBD2 (5 bases). The CDR3 length is 14 residues. Germline CDR1 is SGDLS and CDR2 is YYNGEE. V lost 4 bases to trimming and J lost 0 bases, with 11 bases between them. The CDR3 bases are TGTGCCAGCAGCCCCGGGCTAGCCTCCTACGAGCAGTACTTC. Protein product: CASSPGLASYEQYF.

V and J are TRBV6-2 or TRBV6-3 and TRBJ1-5; D might be TRBD1 (6 bases). V dropped 5 bases and J dropped 2 bases, with 13 bases sitting between them. The CDR3 covers 15 residues. The germline V gene has CDR1 MNHEY and CDR2 SVGEGT. The CDR3 region is CASSNRAVGNQPQHF. The CDR3 DNA reads as TGTGCCAGCAGTAACAGGGCGGTTGGCAATCAGCCCCAGCATTTT.

This chain uses TRBV6-4 with TRBJ1-2; the match to TRBD1 covers 7 bases. The V gene end was trimmed by 7 bases and the J gene end by 6 bases; junction bases not matched to a gene: 17. Germline lookup yields CDR1 MRHNA and CDR2 SNTAGT. The CDR3 consists of 16 residues. The DNA for the CDR3 is TGTGCCAGCATAATGGACAGGAACGGTTATTGGGATGGCTACACCTTC. Translation: CASIMDRNGYWDGYTF.

The rearrangement joins TRBV6-1 to TRBJ1-5; a possible D gene is TRBD1 (6 bases). This CDR3 region has 13 residues. Germline V gene data show CDR1 as MNHNS and CDR2 as SASEGT. V lost 2 bases and J 7 bases, leaving 9 bases between the germline ends. The CDR3 DNA sequence: TGTGCCAGCAGTGAAACAGGGAGACAGCCCCAGCATTTT. Translation gives CASSETGRQPQHF.

Points on this clone: The same CDR3 arises from other DNA sequences in this sample as well. The genes are TRBV7-2 and TRBJ1-5, with a tentative D call TRBD1 (5 bases). Trimming cost V 2 bases and J 5 bases, with 7 bases left between them. CDR1 and CDR2 (germline): SGHTA, FQGNSA. The CDR3 extends over 13 amino acids. CDR3 coding DNA: TGTGCCAGCAGCTTACAAGGGGATCAGCCCCAGCATTTT. Amino acid sequence: CASSLQGDQPQHF.

This chain links TRBV12-5 with TRBJ2-7, with D perhaps matching TRBD2 (5 bases). CDR3 length equals 16 residues. The V and J ends lost 5 bases and 2 bases respectively, with 19 bases between them. The V gene's germline CDR1 is LGHNT and CDR2 FRNRAP. The CDR3 coding sequence is TGTGCTAGTGGTGATAGGACCACCCGGAGGACCTACGAGCAGTACTTC. This codes for CASGDRTTRRTYEQYF.

This chain joins TRBV6-1 and TRBJ2-7; tentative D call: TRBD2 (5 bases). CDR3 size: 15 residues. Trimming shortened V by 3 bases and J by 0 bases, and 12 bases separated the two germline ends. Per germline, CDR1 MNHNS and CDR2 SASEGT. The CDR3 spells CASSDPGTHSYEQYF. The CDR3 DNA reads as TGTGCCAGCAGTGATCCGGGAACTCACTCCTACGAGCAGTACTTC.

A remark on this clone: The sample carries other DNA sequences with the same CDR3. The rearrangement links TRBV28 to TRBJ1-1; D gene unclear. Germline loops: CDR1 MDHEN, CDR2 SYDVKM. Trimming stripped 2 bases from V and 4 bases from J, with 5 bases between. The CDR3 is 12 amino acids. The DNA for the CDR3 is TGTGCCAGCAGTTTACGAGGCACTGAAGCTTTCTTT. It yields the protein CASSLRGTEAFF.

This sequence joins TRBV9 and TRBJ2-1; 7 bases line up with TRBD2. CDR1 is SGDLS, CDR2 YYNGEE, per germline. V was clipped by 1 base and J by 9 bases; unmatched bases: 13. CDR3 length: 16 residues. CDR3 sequence: CASSVLAGVGLGEQFF. The CDR3 nucleotides are TGTGCCAGCAGCGTACTTGCGGGAGTGGGTCTGGGTGAGCAGTTCTTC.